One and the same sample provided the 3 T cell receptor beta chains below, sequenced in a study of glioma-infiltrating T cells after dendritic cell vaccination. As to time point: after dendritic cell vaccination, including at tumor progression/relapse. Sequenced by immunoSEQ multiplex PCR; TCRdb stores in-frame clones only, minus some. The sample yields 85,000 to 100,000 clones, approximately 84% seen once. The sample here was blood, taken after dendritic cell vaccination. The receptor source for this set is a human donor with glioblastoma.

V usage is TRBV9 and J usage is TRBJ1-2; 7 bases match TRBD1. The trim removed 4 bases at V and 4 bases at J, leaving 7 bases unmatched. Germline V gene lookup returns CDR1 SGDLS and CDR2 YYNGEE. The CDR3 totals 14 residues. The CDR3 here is CASSNTGEPYGYTF. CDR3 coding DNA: TGTGCCAGCAGCAACACAGGGGAACCCTATGGCTACACCTTC. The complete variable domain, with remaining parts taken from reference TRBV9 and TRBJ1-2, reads DSGVTQTPKHLITATGQRVTLRCSPRSGDLSVYWYQQSLDQGLQFLIQYYNGEERAKGNILERFSAQQFPDLHSELNLSSLELGDSALYFCASSNTGEPYGYTFGSGTRLTVV.

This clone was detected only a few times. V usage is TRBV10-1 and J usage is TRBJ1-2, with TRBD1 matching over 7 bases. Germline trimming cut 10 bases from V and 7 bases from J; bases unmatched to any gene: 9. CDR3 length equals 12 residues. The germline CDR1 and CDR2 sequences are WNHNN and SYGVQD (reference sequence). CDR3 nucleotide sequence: TGCGCCAACTGTTACAGGGGCGGTGGCTACACCTTC. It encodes CANCYRGGGYTF.

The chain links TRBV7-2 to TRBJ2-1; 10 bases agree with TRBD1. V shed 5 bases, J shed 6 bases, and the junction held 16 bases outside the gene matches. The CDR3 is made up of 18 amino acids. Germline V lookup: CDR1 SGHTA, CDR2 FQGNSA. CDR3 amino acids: CASSDLARRDRGINEQFF. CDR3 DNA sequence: TGTGCCAGCAGCGACTTAGCGCGACGGGACAGGGGAATCAATGAGCAGTTCTTC. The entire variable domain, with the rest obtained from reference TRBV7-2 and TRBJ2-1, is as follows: GAGVSQSPSNKVTEKGKDVELRCDPISGHTALYWYRQSLGQGLEFLIYFQGNSAPDKSGLPSDRFSAERTGGSVSTLTIQRTQQEDSAVYLCASSDLARRDRGINEQFFGPGTRLTVL.